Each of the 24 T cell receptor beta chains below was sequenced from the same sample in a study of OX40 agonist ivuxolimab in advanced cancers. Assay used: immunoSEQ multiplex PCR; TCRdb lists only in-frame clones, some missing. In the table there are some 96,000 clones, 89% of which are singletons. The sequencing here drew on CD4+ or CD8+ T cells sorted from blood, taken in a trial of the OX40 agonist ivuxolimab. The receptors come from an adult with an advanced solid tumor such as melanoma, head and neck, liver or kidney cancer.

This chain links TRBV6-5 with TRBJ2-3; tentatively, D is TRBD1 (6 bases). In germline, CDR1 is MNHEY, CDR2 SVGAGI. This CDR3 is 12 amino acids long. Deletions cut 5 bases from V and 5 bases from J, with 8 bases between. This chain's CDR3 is CASSKQGDTQYF. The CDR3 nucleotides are TGTGCCAGCAGTAAACAGGGAGATACGCAGTATTTT.

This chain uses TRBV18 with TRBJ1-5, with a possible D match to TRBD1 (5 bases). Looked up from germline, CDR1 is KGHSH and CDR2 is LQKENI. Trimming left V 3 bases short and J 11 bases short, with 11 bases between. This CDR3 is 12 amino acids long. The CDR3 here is CASSPVGGAQHF. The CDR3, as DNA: TGTGCCAGCTCACCGGTGGGGGGAGCCCAGCATTTT.

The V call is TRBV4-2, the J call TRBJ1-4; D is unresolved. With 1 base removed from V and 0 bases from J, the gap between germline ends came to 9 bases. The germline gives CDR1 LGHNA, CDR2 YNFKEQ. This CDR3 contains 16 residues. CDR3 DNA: TGTGCCAGCAGCCAAGGTGCGGGGACAACTAATGAAAAACTGTTTTTT. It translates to CASSQGAGTTNEKLFF.

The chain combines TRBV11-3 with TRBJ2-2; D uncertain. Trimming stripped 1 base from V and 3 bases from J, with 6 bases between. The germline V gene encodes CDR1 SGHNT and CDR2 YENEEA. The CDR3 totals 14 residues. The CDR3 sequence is CASSLGSYTGELFF. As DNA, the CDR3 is TGTGCCAGCAGCTTAGGGTCTTACACCGGGGAGCTGTTTTTT.

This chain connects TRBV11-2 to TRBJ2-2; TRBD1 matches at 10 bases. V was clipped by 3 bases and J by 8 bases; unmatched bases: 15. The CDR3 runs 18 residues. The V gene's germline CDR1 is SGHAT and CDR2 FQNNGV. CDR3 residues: CASSFGSIWDRGLGELFF. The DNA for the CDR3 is TGTGCCAGCAGCTTCGGATCAATATGGGACAGGGGTTTAGGGGAGCTGTTTTTT.

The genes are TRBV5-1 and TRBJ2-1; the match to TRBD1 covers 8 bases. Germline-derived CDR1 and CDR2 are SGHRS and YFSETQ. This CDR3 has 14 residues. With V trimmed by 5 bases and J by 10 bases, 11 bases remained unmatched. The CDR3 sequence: CASREDRVGWEQFF. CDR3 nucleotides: TGCGCCAGCAGAGAGGACAGGGTCGGTTGGGAGCAGTTCTTC.

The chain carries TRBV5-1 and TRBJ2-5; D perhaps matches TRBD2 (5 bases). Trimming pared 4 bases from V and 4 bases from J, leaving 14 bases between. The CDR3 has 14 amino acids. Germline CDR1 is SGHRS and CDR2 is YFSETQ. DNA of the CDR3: TGCGCCAGCAGCCTGTCGCCCAGCGGAGAGACCCAGTACTTC. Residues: CASSLSPSGETQYF.

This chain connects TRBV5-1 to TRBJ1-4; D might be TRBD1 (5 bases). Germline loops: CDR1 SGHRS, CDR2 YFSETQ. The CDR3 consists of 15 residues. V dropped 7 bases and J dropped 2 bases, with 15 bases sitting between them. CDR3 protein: CASGPQGWTNEKLFF. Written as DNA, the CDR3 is TGCGCCAGCGGTCCCCAGGGATGGACTAATGAAAAACTGTTTTTT.

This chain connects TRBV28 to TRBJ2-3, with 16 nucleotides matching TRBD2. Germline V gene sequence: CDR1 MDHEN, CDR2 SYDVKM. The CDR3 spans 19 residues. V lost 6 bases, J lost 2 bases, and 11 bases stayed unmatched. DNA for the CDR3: TGTGCCAGCAGCTTGTTTATGGGACTAGCGGGAGGGAACACAGATACGCAGTATTTT. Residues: CASSLFMGLAGGNTDTQYF.

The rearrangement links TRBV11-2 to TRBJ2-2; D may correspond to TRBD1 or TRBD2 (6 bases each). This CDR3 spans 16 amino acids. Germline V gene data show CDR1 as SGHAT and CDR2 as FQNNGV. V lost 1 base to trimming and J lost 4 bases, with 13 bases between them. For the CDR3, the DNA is TGTGCCAGCAGCTTAGGGACCAGGGGAGGCACCGGGGAGCTGTTTTTT. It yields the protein CASSLGTRGGTGELFF.

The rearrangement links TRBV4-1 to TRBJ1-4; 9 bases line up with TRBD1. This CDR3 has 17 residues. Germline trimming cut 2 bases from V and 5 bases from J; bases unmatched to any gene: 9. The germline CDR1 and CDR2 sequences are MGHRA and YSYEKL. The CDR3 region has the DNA TGCGCCAGCAGCCAACCCTTTCCCGGGACAGGGAATGAAAAACTGTTTTTT. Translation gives CASSQPFPGTGNEKLFF.

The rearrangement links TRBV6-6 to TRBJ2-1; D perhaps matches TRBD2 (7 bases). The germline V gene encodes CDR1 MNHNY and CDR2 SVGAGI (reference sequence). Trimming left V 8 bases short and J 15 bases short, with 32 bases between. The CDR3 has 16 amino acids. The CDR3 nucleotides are TGTGCCAGCTCTACCTTGGGGGGGCGCTTGACCACAAGGGGGTTCTTC. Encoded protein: CASSTLGGRLTTRGFF.

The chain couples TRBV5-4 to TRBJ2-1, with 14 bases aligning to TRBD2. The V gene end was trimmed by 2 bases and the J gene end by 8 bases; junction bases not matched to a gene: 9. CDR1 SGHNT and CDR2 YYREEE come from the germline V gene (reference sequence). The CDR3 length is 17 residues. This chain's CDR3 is CASSFAGTSGSGHEQFF. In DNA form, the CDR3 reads TGTGCCAGCAGCTTTGCCGGGACTAGCGGGAGTGGACATGAGCAGTTCTTC.

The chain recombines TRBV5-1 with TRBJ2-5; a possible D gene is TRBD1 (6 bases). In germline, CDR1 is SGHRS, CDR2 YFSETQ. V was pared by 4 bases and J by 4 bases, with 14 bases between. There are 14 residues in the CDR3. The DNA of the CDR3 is TGCGCCAGCAGCAGAGACAGGACTCCAGAGACCCAGTACTTC. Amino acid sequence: CASSRDRTPETQYF.

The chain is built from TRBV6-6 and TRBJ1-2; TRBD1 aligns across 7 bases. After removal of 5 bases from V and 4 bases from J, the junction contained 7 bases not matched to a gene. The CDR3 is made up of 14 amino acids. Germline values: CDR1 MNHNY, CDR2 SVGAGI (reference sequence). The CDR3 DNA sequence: TGTGCCAGCAGTACACAGGGGTCCACCTATGGCTACACCTTC. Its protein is CASSTQGSTYGYTF.

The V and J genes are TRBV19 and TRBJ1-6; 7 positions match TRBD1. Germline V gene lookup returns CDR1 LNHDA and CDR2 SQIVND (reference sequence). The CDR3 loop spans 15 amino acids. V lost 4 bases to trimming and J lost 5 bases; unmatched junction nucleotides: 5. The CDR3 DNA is TGTGCCAGTAGTACCCAGGGACAGAATAATTCACCCCTCCACTTT. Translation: CASSTQGQNNSPLHF.

The CDR3 DNA follows: TGTGCCAGCAGCTTGGCGGGCCCCAGAAACACCATATATTTT. Amino acids: CASSLAGPRNTIYF. The chain carries TRBV5-4 and TRBJ1-3, with D uncertain. The length of the CDR3 is 14 residues. Germline assignment: CDR1 SGHNT and CDR2 YYREEE (reference sequence). The V gene lost 0 bases and the J gene lost 5 bases, with 9 bases spanning the gap.

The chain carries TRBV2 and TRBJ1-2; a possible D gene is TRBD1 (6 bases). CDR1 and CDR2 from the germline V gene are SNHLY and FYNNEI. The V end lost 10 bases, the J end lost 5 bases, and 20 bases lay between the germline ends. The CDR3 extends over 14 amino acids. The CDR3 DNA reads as TGTGCCACCTCACTTTTACAGGGAGATTATGGCTACACCTTC. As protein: CATSLLQGDYGYTF.

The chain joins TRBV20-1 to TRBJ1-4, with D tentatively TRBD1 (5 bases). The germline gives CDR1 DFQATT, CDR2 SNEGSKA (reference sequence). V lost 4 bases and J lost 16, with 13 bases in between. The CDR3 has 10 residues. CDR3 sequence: CSANKGVSFF. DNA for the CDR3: TGCAGTGCTAACAAAGGGGTTTCGTTTTTT.

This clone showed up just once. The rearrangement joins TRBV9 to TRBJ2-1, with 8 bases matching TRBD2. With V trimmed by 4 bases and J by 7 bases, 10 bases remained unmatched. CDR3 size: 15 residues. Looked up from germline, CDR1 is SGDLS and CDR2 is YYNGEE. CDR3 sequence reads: CASSPRAGGVNEQFF. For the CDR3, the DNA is TGTGCCAGCAGCCCCCGTGCGGGGGGCGTAAATGAGCAGTTCTTC.

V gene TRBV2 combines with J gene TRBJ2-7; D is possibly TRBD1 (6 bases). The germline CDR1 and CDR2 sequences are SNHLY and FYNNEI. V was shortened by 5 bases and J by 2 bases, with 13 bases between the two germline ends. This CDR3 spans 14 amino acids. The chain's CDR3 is CASSSRGQTYEQYF. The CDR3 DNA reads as TGTGCCAGCAGTAGTCGAGGACAGACCTACGAGCAGTACTTC.

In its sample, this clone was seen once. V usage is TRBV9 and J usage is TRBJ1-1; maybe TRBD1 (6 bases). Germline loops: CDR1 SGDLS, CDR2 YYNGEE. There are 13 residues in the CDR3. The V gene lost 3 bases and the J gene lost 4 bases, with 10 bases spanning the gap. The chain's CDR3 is CASSEGGRTEAFF. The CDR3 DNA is TGTGCCAGCAGCGAGGGGGGTCGCACTGAAGCTTTCTTT.

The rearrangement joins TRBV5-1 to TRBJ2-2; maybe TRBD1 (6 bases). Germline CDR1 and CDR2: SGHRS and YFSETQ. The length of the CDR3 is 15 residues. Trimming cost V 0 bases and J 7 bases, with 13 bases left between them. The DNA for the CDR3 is TGCGCCAGCAGCTTGGACGGGCAGGGGAACGGGGAGCTGTTTTTT. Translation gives CASSLDGQGNGELFF.

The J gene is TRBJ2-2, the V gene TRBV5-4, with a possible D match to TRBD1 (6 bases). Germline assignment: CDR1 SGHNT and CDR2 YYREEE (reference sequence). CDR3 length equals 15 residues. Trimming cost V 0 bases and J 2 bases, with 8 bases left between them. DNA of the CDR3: TGTGCCAGCAGCTTGGACAGGGCCAACACCGGGGAGCTGTTTTTT. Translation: CASSLDRANTGELFF.